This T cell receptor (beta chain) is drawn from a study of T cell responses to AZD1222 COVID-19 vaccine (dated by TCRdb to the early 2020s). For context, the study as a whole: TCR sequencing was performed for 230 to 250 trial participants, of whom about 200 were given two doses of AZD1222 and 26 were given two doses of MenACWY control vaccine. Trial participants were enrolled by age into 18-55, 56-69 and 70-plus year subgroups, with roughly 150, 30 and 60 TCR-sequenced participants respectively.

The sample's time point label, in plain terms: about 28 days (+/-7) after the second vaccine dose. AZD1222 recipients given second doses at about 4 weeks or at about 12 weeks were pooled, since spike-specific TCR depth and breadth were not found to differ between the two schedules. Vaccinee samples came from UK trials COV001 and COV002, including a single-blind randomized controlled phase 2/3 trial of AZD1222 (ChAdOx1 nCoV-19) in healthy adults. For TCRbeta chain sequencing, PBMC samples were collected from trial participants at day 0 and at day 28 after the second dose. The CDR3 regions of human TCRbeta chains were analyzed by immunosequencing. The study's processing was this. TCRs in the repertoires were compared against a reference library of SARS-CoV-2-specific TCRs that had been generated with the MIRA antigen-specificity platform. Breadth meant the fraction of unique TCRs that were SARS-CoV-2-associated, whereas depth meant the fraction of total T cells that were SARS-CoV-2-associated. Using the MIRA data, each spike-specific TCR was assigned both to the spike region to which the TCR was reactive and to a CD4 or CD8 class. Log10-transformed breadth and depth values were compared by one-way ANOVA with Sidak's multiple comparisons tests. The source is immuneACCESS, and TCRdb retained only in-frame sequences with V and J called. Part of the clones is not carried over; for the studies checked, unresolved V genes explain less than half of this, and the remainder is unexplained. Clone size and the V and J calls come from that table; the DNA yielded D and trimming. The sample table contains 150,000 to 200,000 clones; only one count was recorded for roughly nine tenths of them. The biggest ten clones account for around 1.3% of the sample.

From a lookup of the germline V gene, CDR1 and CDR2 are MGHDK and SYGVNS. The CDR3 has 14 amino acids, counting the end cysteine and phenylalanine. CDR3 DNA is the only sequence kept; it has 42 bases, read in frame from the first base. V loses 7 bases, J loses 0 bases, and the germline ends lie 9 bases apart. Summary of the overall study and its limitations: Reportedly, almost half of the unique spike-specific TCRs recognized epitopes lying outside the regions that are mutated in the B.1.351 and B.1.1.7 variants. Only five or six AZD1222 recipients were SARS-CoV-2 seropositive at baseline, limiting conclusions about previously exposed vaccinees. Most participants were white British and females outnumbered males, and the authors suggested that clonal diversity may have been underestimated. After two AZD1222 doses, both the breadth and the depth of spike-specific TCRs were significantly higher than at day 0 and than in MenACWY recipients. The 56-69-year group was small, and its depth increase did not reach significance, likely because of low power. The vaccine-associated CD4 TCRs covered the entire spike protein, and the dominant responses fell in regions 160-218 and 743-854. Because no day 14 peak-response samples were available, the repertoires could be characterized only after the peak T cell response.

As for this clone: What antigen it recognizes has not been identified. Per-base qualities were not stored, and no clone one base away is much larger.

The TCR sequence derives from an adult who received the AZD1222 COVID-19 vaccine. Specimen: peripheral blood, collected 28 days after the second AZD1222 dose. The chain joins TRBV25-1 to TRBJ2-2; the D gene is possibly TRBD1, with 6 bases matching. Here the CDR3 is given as CASKGQTNTGELFF. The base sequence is TGTGCCAGCAAGGGACAAACGAACACCGGGGAGCTGTTTTTT.